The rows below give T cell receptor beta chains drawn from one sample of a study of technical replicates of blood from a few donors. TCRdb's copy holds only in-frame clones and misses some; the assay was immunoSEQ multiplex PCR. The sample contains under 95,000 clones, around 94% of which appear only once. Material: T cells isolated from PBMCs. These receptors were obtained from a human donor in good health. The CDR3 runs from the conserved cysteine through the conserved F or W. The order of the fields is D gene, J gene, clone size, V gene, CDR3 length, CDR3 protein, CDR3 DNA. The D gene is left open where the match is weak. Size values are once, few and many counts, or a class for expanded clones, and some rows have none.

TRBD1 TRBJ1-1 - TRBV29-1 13 CSVLDRGFTEAFF TGCAGCGTACTAGACAGGGGCTTCACTGAAGCTTTCTTT
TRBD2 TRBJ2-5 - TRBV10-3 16 CAISTGTSTAQETQYF TGTGCCATCAGTACCGGGACTAGCACCGCCCAAGAGACCCAGTACTTC
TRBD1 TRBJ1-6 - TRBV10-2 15 CASSLDREGGSPLHF TGCGCCAGCAGCCTGGACAGGGAAGGTGGTTCACCCCTCCACTTT
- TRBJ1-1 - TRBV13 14 CASSRTSINTEAFF TGTGCCAGCAGCCGAACTTCAATCAACACTGAAGCTTTCTTT
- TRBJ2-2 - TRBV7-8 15 CASSYDDSYTGELFF TGTGCCAGCAGCTACGATGACTCGTACACCGGGGAGCTGTTTTTT
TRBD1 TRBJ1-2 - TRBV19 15 CASSIGDRHYYGYTF TGTGCCAGTAGTATAGGGGACAGACACTACTATGGCTACACCTTC
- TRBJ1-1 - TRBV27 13 CASITGGGTEAFF TGTGCCAGCATCACCGGGGGAGGGACTGAAGCTTTCTTT
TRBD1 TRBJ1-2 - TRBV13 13 CASSPDRDGGYTF TGTGCCAGCAGCCCGGACAGGGACGGTGGCTACACCTTC
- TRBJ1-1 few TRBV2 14 CASSVERLNTEAFF TGTGCCAGCAGTGTTGAGAGATTGAACACTGAAGCTTTCTTT
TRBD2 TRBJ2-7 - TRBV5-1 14 CASSLDPGGYEQYF TGCGCCAGCAGCTTGGACCCGGGGGGCTACGAGCAGTACTTC
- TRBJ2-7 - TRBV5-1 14 CASSAGTGAYEQYF TGCGCCAGCAGCGCCGGAACGGGTGCCTACGAGCAGTACTTC
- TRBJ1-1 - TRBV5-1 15 CASSFEGGMNTEAFF TGCGCCAGCAGCTTCGAAGGGGGTATGAACACTGAAGCTTTCTTT
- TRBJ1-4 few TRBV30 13 CAWSGVLSEKLFF TGTGCCTGGAGCGGAGTTTTGAGTGAAAAACTGTTTTTT
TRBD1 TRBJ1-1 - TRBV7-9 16 CASRNRGAGGNTEAFF TGTGCCAGCAGAAATAGGGGGGCAGGGGGGAACACTGAAGCTTTCTTT
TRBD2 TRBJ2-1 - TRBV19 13 CASSSGSPGEQFF TGTGCCAGTAGTAGCGGGAGTCCAGGTGAGCAGTTCTTC
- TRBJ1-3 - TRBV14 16 CASSQLAGTAGNTIYF TGTGCCAGCAGCCAACTCGCCGGGACTGCTGGAAACACCATATATTTT
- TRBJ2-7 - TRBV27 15 CASSLSRGHSYEQYF TGTGCCAGCAGTTTATCCAGGGGTCACTCCTACGAGCAGTACTTC
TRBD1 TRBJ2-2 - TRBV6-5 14 CASTQQGNVGELFF TGTGCCAGCACCCAACAGGGGAACGTCGGGGAGCTGTTTTTT
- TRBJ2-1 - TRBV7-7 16 CASSPLSRGQGGEQFF TGTGCTAGCAGCCCCCTTTCTAGAGGTCAGGGTGGTGAGCAGTTCTTC
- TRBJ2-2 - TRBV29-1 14 CSVRKTVRSGELFF TGCAGCGTTCGCAAGACAGTCCGTAGCGGGGAGCTGTTTTTT
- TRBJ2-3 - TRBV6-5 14 CASSRLGSTDTQYF TGTGCCAGCAGTCGACTAGGTAGCACAGATACGCAGTATTTT
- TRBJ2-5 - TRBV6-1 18 CASSEALAGKGYQETQYF TGTGCCAGCAGTGAAGCGCTCGCGGGGAAGGGGTACCAAGAGACCCAGTACTTC
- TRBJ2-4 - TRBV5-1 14 CASSLDHRGNIQYF TGCGCCAGCAGCTTGGATCACCGGGGAAACATTCAGTACTTC
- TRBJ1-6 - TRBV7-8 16 CASSRAPGTGNSPLHF TGTGCCAGCAGCCGTGCCCCGGGAACGGGGAATTCACCCCTCCACTTT
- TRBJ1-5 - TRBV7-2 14 CASSSRQFNQPQHF TGTGCCAGCAGCTCGAGACAGTTCAATCAGCCCCAGCATTTT
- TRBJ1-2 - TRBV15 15 CATSHYLTGYYGYTF TGTGCCACCAGCCATTATCTTACAGGGTACTATGGCTACACCTTC
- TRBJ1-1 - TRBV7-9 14 CASSQRLGESEAFF TGTGCCAGCAGCCAGCGCCTAGGAGAGTCTGAAGCTTTCTTT
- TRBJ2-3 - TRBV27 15 CASSLWVTSTDTQYF TGTGCCAGCAGTTTGTGGGTGACTAGCACAGATACGCAGTATTTT
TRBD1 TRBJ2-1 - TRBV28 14 CASQGQGAYNEQFF TGTGCCAGCCAGGGACAGGGCGCATACAATGAGCAGTTCTTC
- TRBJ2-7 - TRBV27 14 CASSNFGQSYEQYF TGTGCCAGCAGTAATTTCGGACAGAGCTACGAGCAGTACTTC
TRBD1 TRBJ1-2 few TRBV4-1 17 CASSQVGFGTGLNGYTF TGCGCCAGCAGCCAAGTGGGGTTCGGGACAGGGTTGAATGGCTACACCTTC
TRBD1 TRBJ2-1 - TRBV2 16 CASSELGDREYNEQFF TGTGCCAGCAGTGAATTAGGGGACAGGGAGTACAATGAGCAGTTCTTC